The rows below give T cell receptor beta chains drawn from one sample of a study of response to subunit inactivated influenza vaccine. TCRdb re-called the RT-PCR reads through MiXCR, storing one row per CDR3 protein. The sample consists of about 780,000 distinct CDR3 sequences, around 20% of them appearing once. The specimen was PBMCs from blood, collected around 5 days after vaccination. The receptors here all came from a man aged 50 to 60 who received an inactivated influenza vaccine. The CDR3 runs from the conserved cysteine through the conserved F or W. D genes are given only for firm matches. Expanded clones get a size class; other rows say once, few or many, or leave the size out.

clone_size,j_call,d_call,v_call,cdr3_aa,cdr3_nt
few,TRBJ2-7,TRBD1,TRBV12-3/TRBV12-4,CASSLHRGSLWGYEQYF,TGTGCCAGCAGTTTACACAGGGGGTCCCTCTGGGGCTACGAGCAGTACTTC
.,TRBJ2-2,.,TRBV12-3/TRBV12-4,CASSLRTKNTGELFF,TGTGCCAGCAGTTTGCGGACGAAGAACACCGGGGAGCTGTTTTTT
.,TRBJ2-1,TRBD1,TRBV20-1,CSARGVETGFKNEQFF,TGCAGTGCTAGAGGGGTAGAGACAGGGTTTAAGAATGAGCAGTTCTTC
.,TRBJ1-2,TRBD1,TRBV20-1,CSASDRGNRGYTF,TGCAGTGCTAGCGACAGGGGTAATCGAGGCTACACCTTC
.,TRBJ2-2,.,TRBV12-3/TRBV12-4,CASSLVDTTGELFF,TGTGCCAGCAGTTTAGTGGACACCACCGGGGAGCTGTTTTTT
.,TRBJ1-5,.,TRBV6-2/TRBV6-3,CASTGRYSNQPQHF,TGTGCCAGTACCGGACGGTATAGCAATCAGCCCCAGCATTTT
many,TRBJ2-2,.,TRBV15,CATSSTGPGELFF,TGTGCCACCAGCAGTACAGGGCCCGGGGAGCTGTTTTTT
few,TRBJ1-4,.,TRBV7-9,CASTSAPTNEKLFF,TGTGCCAGCACATCGGCTCCAACTAATGAAAAACTGTTTTTT
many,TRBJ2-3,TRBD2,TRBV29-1,CSVGLAGVGGTDTQYF,TGCAGCGTGGGACTAGCGGGAGTCGGAGGCACAGATACGCAGTATTTT
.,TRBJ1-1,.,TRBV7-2,CASSSTTGLWTEAFF,TGTGCCAGCAGCTCAACGACGGGATTGTGGACTGAAGCTTTCTTT
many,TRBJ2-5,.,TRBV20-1,CSANHAARETQYF,TGCAGTGCAAACCATGCCGCGAGAGAGACCCAGTACTTC
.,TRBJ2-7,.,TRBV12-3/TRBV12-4,CASSLGAGSREQYF,TGTGCCAGCAGTTTAGGGGCCGGGAGTCGCGAGCAGTACTTC
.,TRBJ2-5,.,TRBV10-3,CAISASMEETQYF,TGTGCCATCAGTGCGTCCATGGAAGAGACCCAGTACTTC
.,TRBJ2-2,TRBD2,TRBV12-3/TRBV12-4,CASSSIGRANTGELFF,TGTGCCAGCAGTTCCATCGGGAGGGCGAACACCGGGGAGCTGTTTTTT
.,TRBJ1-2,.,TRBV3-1,CASSQEGSWGGSFYGYTF,TGTGCCAGCAGCCAAGAGGGGTCGTGGGGAGGGTCCTTTTATGGCTACACCTTC
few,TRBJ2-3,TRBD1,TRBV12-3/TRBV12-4,CASRDRDRGPSTDTQYF,TGTGCCAGCAGGGACCGGGACAGGGGCCCGTCCACAGATACGCAGTATTTT
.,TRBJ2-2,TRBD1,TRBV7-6,CASSLVEGQGVPFTGELFF,TGTGCCAGCAGCTTAGTAGAGGGACAGGGGGTCCCCTTCACCGGGGAGCTGTTTTTT
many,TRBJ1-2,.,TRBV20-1,CSARTPLGANYGYTF,TGCAGTGCTAGAACGCCTCTGGGGGCTAACTATGGCTACACCTTC
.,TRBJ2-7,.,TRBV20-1,CSADPGHPGEQYF,TGCAGTGCCGACCCCGGGCACCCAGGCGAGCAGTACTTC
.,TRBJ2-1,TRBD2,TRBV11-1,CASSLRASGIGEQFF,TGTGCCAGCAGCTTAAGGGCTAGCGGGATCGGTGAGCAGTTCTTC
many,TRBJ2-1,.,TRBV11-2,CASSLDAAGGNEQFF,TGTGCCAGCAGCTTAGATGCGGCAGGGGGGAATGAGCAGTTCTTC
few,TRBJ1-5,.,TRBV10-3,CAISWDFLVGQPQHF,TGTGCCATCAGTTGGGACTTCCTAGTAGGTCAGCCCCAGCATTTT
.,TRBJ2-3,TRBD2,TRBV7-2,CASSLVGSGRSTDTQYF,TGTGCCAGCAGCTTAGTAGGTAGCGGGCGTAGCACAGATACGCAGTATTTT
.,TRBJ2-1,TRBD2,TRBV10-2,CASRRLAGALEQFF,TGCGCCAGCAGAAGACTAGCGGGGGCCCTCGAGCAGTTCTTC
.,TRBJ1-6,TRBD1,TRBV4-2,CASSQGQGRTYNSPLHF,TGTGCCAGCAGCCAGGGACAGGGGAGAACCTATAATTCACCCCTCCACTTT
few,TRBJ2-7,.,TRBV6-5,CASSYSGHVNYEQYF,TGTGCCAGCAGTTACTCCGGTCACGTGAACTACGAGCAGTACTTC
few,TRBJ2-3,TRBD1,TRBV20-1,CSASTRDSYTDTQYF,TGCAGTGCGAGTACTCGGGACAGCTACACAGATACGCAGTATTTT
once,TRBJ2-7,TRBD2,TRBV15,CATSPRTGGEQYF,TGTGCCACCAGCCCCCGGACGGGAGGCGAGCAGTACTTC
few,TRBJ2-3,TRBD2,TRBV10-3,CAIRSRGGTDTQYF,TGTGCCATCAGGAGTCGCGGGGGTACAGATACGCAGTATTTT
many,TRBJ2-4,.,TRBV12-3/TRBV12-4,CASRGLAKNIQYF,TGTGCCAGCAGGGGACTAGCCAAAAACATTCAGTACTTC
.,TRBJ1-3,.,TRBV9,CASSVDPGSGNTIYF,TGTGCCAGCAGCGTAGATCCGGGCTCTGGAAACACCATATATTTT
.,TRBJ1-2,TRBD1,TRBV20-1,CSAPGTGEGYTF,TGCAGTGCTCCTGGGACAGGGGAAGGCTACACCTTC
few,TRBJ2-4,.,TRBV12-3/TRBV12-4,CASSPGGILGNIQYF,TGTGCCAGCAGCCCAGGGGGGATTCTGGGAAACATTCAGTACTTC
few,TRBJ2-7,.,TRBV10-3,CAISVGQGFYEQYF,TGTGCCATCAGTGTCGGGCAGGGCTTCTACGAGCAGTACTTC
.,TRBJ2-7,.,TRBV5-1,CASSLALLGQIYEQYF,TGCGCCAGCAGCTTGGCCTTACTGGGACAAATCTACGAGCAGTACTTC
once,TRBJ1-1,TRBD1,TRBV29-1,CSASYRGTEAFF,TGCAGCGCTTCCTACAGGGGCACTGAAGCTTTCTTT
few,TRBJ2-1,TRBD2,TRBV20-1,CSARGGLAGGGFSYNEQFF,TGCAGTGCTAGAGGAGGACTAGCGGGAGGAGGTTTCTCCTACAATGAGCAGTTCTTC
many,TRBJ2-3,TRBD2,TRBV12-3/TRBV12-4,CASSPWTSGGTDTQYF,TGTGCCAGCAGTCCCTGGACTAGCGGGGGCACAGATACGCAGTATTTT
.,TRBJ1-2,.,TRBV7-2,CASSPEKGSGYTF,TGTGCCAGCAGCCCTGAAAAAGGTTCTGGCTACACCTTC
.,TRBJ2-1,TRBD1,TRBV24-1,CATRGQHDEQFF,TGTGCCACCAGGGGACAGCACGATGAGCAGTTCTTC
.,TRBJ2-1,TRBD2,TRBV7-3,CASSLLAGVSHNEQFF,TGTGCCAGCAGCTTACTAGCGGGAGTCTCCCACAATGAGCAGTTCTTC
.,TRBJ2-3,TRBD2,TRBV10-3,CAISETSGADTQYF,TGTGCCATCAGTGAGACTAGCGGGGCGGATACGCAGTATTTT
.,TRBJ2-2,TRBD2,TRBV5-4,CASRTSGSTGELFF,TGTGCCAGCAGGACTAGCGGGAGCACCGGGGAGCTGTTTTTT
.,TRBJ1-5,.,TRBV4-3,CASSQDYGVGQPQHF,TGCGCCAGCAGCCAAGATTACGGGGTCGGTCAGCCCCAGCATTTT
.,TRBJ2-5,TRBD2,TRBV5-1,CASSWGRTSGKETQYF,TGCGCCAGCAGCTGGGGACGGACTAGCGGAAAAGAGACCCAGTACTTC
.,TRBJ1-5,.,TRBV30,CAWSSGINSNQPQHF,TGTGCCTGGAGCTCCGGGATCAATAGCAATCAGCCCCAGCATTTT
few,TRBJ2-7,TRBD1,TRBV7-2,CASSSRGQGIFYEQYF,TGTGCCAGCAGCTCCAGGGGACAGGGGATCTTCTACGAGCAGTACTTC
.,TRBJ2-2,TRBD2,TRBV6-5,CASSHRAAGVGELFF,TGTGCCAGCAGTCACCGGGCCGCGGGAGTCGGGGAGCTGTTTTTT
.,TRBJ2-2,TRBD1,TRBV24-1,CATGGQGTGELFF,TGTGCCACCGGGGGACAGGGGACCGGGGAGCTGTTTTTT
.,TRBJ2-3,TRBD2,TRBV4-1,CANSQPGLGLRTDTQYF,TGCGCCAACAGCCAACCGGGACTAGGGTTGCGCACAGATACGCAGTATTTT
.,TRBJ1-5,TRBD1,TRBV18,CASSPRSTGGSNQPQHF,TGTGCCAGCTCACCACGGTCGACAGGGGGAAGCAATCAGCCCCAGCATTTT
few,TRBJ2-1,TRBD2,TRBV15,CATSRASGNYNEQFF,TGTGCCACCAGCCGGGCTAGCGGGAACTACAATGAGCAGTTCTTC
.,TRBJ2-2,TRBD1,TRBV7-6,CASSPYPGQGASSGELFF,TGTGCCAGCAGCCCGTACCCGGGACAGGGGGCATCGTCCGGGGAGCTGTTTTTT
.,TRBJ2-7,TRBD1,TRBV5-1,CASSRRGQGARFGSYEQYF,TGCGCCAGCAGCCGCCGTGGACAGGGGGCGCGTTTCGGCTCCTACGAGCAGTACTTC
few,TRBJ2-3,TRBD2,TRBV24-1,CATSEGLAYTQYF,TGTGCCACCAGTGAGGGACTAGCTTATACGCAGTATTTT
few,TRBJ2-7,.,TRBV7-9,CASSWTNRDQHEQYF,TGTGCCAGCAGCTGGACGAACCGGGACCAACACGAGCAGTACTTC
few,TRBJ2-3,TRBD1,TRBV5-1,CASSVPWGTGTDTQYF,TGCGCCAGCAGCGTACCTTGGGGGACAGGCACAGATACGCAGTATTTT
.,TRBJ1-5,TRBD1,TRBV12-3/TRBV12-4,CASSDRGYSNQPQHF,TGTGCCAGCAGTGACAGGGGCTATAGCAATCAGCCCCAGCATTTT
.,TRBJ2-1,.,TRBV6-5,CASSYLRDPGGDEQFF,TGTGCCAGCAGTTACCTCCGGGACCCCGGGGGTGATGAGCAGTTCTTC